This T cell receptor beta chain was obtained from a study of cytomegalovirus exposure and HLA in healthy donors. This clone is a singleton in its sample. Its antigen is as yet unknown. Findings and caveats of the study: Excluded: some indistinguishable V segments such as TRBV6-2 and TRBV6-3. Another analysis was done later, and it associated approximately 17,000 TCR beta sequences with HLA alleles at 0.05 false discovery rate. Common viral pathogens were later found to be apparently linked to several of the most significant clusters. The study flagged some 180 TCR beta chains as cytomegalovirus-associated.

Germline loops: CDR1 LNHDA, CDR2 SQIVND (reference sequence). J gave up 7 bases and V 3 bases, and 7 bases lay outside the gene matches. The CDR3 covers 16 residues. PCR primers comprised 60 Vbeta and 13 Jbeta primers. The table came from immunoSEQ multiplex PCR; TCRdb's copy has only in-frame clones and leaves some out. The profile shows about 200,000 clones, 86% of them singletons. This chain uses TRBV19 with TRBJ1-5, with 12 positions matching TRBD1. The material sequenced was PBMCs. The TCR was taken from a woman aged 25 to 39 in good health and CMV-seronegative. The CDR3 here is CASSIWKGQGAQPQHF. Written as DNA, the CDR3 is TGTGCCAGTAGTATTTGGAAGGGACAGGGGGCCCAGCCCCAGCATTTT.